These 17 T cell receptor beta chains share one sample of origin, sequenced in a study of PD-1 blockade in classical Hodgkin lymphoma. The time point is: newly diagnosed, previously untreated cHL patient sample. Magnetic negative selection served to purify CD4+ T cells out of PBMCs that had been thawed. Sequencing was performed with immunoSEQ multiplex PCR; in TCRdb, only in-frame clones are kept and a portion is missing. The table has about 32,000 clones, 88% seen once. Sequencing was carried out using CD4+ T cells from blood. The receptors were gathered from a human donor with classical Hodgkin lymphoma.

The CDR3: CASSLQVSGNTIYF. In nucleotides, the CDR3 is TGTGCCAGCAGCCTACAGGTCTCTGGAAACACCATATATTTT. The chain combines TRBV5-4 with TRBJ1-3; maybe TRBD1 (5 bases). The CDR3 runs 14 residues. CDR1 is SGHNT, CDR2 YYREEE, per germline (reference sequence). V gave up 4 bases and J gave up 0 bases, with 8 bases separating them. Variable domain in full (rest from reference TRBV5-4 and TRBJ1-3): ETGVTQSPTHLIKTRGQQVTLRCSSQSGHNTVSWYQQALGQGPQFIFQYYREEENGRGNFPPRFSGLQFPNYSSELNVNALELDDSALYLCASSLQVSGNTIYFGEGSWLTVV.

CDR3 sequence: CSVGGPAANTQYF. DNA of the CDR3: TGCAGCGTAGGGGGGCCGGCGGCAAATACGCAGTATTTT. The rearrangement uses TRBV29-1 and TRBJ2-3; either TRBD1 or TRBD2 may supply D (6 bases each). The V end was cut by 6 bases, the J end by 7 bases, with 17 bases between. The CDR3 length is 13 residues. Per germline, CDR1 SQVTM and CDR2 ANQGSEA.

This chain connects TRBV15 to TRBJ1-4, with D possibly being TRBD1 (5 bases). The CDR3 has 15 amino acids. From germline, CDR1 is LNHNV and CDR2 YYDKDF (reference sequence). Trimming took 5 bases from V and 1 from J, leaving 11 bases between them. CDR3 protein: CATSYPGRTNEKLFF. CDR3 nucleotide sequence: TGTGCCACCAGCTATCCAGGGAGAACTAATGAAAAACTGTTTTTT.

This sequence joins TRBV5-1 and TRBJ2-7; D ambiguous. Deletions cut 5 bases from V and 5 bases from J, with 11 bases between. CDR3 length: 12 amino acids. From germline, CDR1 is SGHRS and CDR2 YFSETQ. Here the CDR3 DNA reads TGCGCCAGCAGTTTCGGTATTGACGAGCAGTACTTC. Residues: CASSFGIDEQYF.

This chain uses TRBV5-1 with TRBJ1-5, with 7 bases aligning to TRBD1. This CDR3 region has 15 residues. The germline V gene has CDR1 SGHRS and CDR2 YFSETQ. With V trimmed by 5 bases and J by 2 bases, 7 bases remained unmatched. This CDR3 is CASSLGTVGNQPQHF. Written as DNA, the CDR3 is TGCGCCAGCAGTCTAGGGACAGTTGGCAATCAGCCCCAGCATTTT.

This clone is deemed medium-sized. The V and J genes are TRBV10-3 and TRBJ1-3; D unclear. Germline V CDR1 and CDR2: ENHRY, SYGVKD. The CDR3 covers 16 residues. Trimming pared 0 bases from V and 3 bases from J, leaving 12 bases between. CDR3 sequence reads: CAISESDGRSGNTIYF. CDR3 bases: TGTGCCATCAGTGAGTCGGATGGAAGAAGTGGAAACACCATATATTTT.

The V and J genes are TRBV30 and TRBJ2-1; 16 bases line up with TRBD2. There are 13 residues in the CDR3. The V and J ends lost 7 bases and 10 bases, in that order; junction bases with no gene match: 4. Germline CDR1 reads GTSNPN; CDR2 reads SVGIG (reference sequence). In DNA form, the CDR3 reads TGTGCCTCCGGGACTAGCGGGAGGGCCGAGCAGTTCTTC. Translating it yields CASGTSGRAEQFF.

The chain combines TRBV5-6 with TRBJ1-2; TRBD1 aligns across 10 bases. There are 15 residues in the CDR3. After removal of 0 bases from V and 8 bases from J, the junction contained 7 bases not matched to a gene. Germline CDR1 is SGHDT and CDR2 is YYEEEE. The CDR3 sequence is CASSLDDRGLEGYTF. DNA of the CDR3: TGTGCCAGCAGCTTGGACGACAGGGGGCTTGAAGGCTACACCTTC.

The gene calls are TRBV5-4 and TRBJ2-5; D may be TRBD1 or TRBD2 (6 bases each). Germline V gene lookup returns CDR1 SGHNT and CDR2 YYREEE (reference sequence). This CDR3 contains 14 residues. With 0 bases removed from V and 1 base from J, the gap between germline ends came to 7 bases. CDR3 DNA sequence: TGTGCCAGCAGCTTGGAGGGGGGCCAAGAGACCCAGTACTTC. Protein product: CASSLEGGQETQYF.

The rearrangement joins TRBV7-8 to TRBJ1-4; 9 nucleotides match TRBD1. Germline lookup yields CDR1 SGHVS and CDR2 FQNEAQ. V lost 7 bases, J lost 7 bases, and 4 bases stayed unmatched. This CDR3 region has 13 residues. The CDR3 reads CASNTGGGEKLFF. Written as DNA, the CDR3 is TGTGCCAGCAATACAGGGGGCGGTGAAAAACTGTTTTTT.

This rearrangement joins TRBV5-1 to TRBJ1-1; TRBD1 matches at 7 bases. In germline, CDR1 is SGHRS, CDR2 YFSETQ. The CDR3 runs 15 residues. Trimming at V came to 4 bases and at J to 2 bases, leaving 8 bases not matched to a gene. CDR3 DNA sequence: TGCGCCAGCAGCCCCCCCAGGGGGGTCAACACTGAAGCTTTCTTT. It encodes CASSPPRGVNTEAFF.

This clone was seen a single time. The rearrangement joins TRBV6-1 to TRBJ2-7, with a possible D match to TRBD2 (7 bases). Germline V lookup: CDR1 MNHNS, CDR2 SASEGT. V dropped 7 bases and J dropped 5 bases, with 18 bases sitting between them. The CDR3 covers 14 residues. The CDR3 coding sequence is TGTGCCAGCACGGGGGGCAGGGTGGATAACGAGCAGTACTTC. Amino acid sequence: CASTGGRVDNEQYF.

V and J are TRBV6-6 and TRBJ1-2; TRBD1 aligns across 8 bases. CDR1 and CDR2 (germline): MNHNY, SVGAGI (reference sequence). V shed 2 bases and J 6 bases; nucleotides not matched to a gene: 2. The CDR3 is 13 residues long. The DNA for the CDR3 is TGTGCCAGCAGTTACCTGACAGGGGATGGCTACACCTTC. Translating it yields CASSYLTGDGYTF.

This sequence joins TRBV5-4 and TRBJ1-1; TRBD1 matches at 9 bases. With 3 bases clipped from V and 5 bases from J, the junction kept 5 bases outside the gene matches. The CDR3 totals 14 residues. The germline V gene encodes CDR1 SGHNT and CDR2 YYREEE (reference sequence). Here the CDR3 reads CASSSGQGRTEAFF. DNA for the CDR3: TGTGCCAGCAGCTCGGGACAGGGTCGGACTGAAGCTTTCTTT.

This clone showed up just once. This chain joins TRBV12-1 and TRBJ2-2; TRBD2 is the table's D call, not checked against the DNA. TRBV12-1 is classified as a pseudogene. The CDR3 has 17 amino acids. As DNA, the CDR3 is TGTGCCAGCAGCCGCGGAACCCGCCCACCGAACACCGGGGAGCTGTTTTTT. Translated, it gives CASSRGTRPPNTGELFF.

In its sample, this clone was seen once. V and J are TRBV5-8 and TRBJ2-1; D is perhaps TRBD1 or TRBD2 (5 bases each). The CDR3 has 15 amino acids. CDR1 and CDR2 from the germline V gene are SGHTS and YDEGEE. Trimming took 4 bases from V and 4 from J, leaving 15 bases between them. CDR3 amino acids: CASSLGAPVYNEQFF. CDR3 bases: TGTGCCAGCAGCCTCGGGGCTCCCGTATACAATGAGCAGTTCTTC. The full variable domain, completed using reference TRBV5-8 and TRBJ2-1, is EAGVTQSPTHLIKTRGQQATLRCSPISGHTSVYWYQQALGLGLQFLLWYDEGEERNRGNFPPRFSGRQFPNYSSELNVNALELEDSALYLCASSLGAPVYNEQFFGPGTRLTVL.

The rearrangement uses TRBV5-1 and TRBJ2-7; D might be TRBD2 (6 bases). The CDR3 is 13 residues long. With 4 bases removed from V and 6 bases from J, the gap between germline ends came to 14 bases. Germline CDR1 and CDR2: SGHRS and YFSETQ. The CDR3 is CASSRDLVGEQYF. The CDR3 bases are TGCGCCAGCAGCCGGGACTTGGTGGGCGAGCAGTACTTC.